This T cell receptor (beta chain) emerged from a study of T cells in Graves' hyperthyroidism and ophthalmopathy. Germline V CDR1 and CDR2: SGHRS, YFSETQ. V shed 1 base and J shed 10 bases, with 6 bases lying between them. This CDR3 spans 11 amino acids. Amplification of TCR beta CDR3 regions used RNA as the template. A set of HTBI primers served as the primers for a first-round RT-PCR of the TCR CDR3. Each CDR3 protein is one row after TCRdb ran MiXCR on the multiplex PCR reads. The sample gives roughly 660,000 distinct CDR3 sequences, 15% to 20% of which show up once; 15% to 18% is in the top ten. The table lists this clonotype with many counts.

This receptor was obtained from a man aged 50-60 years with Graves' hyperthyroidism. What was sequenced was blood. The genes are TRBV5-1 and TRBJ2-1; D unresolved. The CDR3 nucleotides read TGCGCCAGCAGCTTGATGAGGGAGCAGTTCTTC. Translation: CASSLMREQFF.